Listed below are T cell receptor beta chains from one sample, sequenced in a study of identical twins. TCRdb called the 5' RACE reads again in MiXCR, with one record for every CDR3 protein. The profile shows some 190,000 distinct CDR3 sequences, around a sixth of them singletons. This same sample was also part of a study on T cells expressing NK-cell markers.

Sequenced sample: CD8+ T cells sorted from blood. These receptors originate from a young woman in good health. Both conserved end residues are part of each CDR3. Fields, in order: J gene, CDR3 length, V gene, CDR3 protein.

j_gene: TRBJ2-1; len: 14; v_gene: TRBV6-4; CDR3aa: CASSPRGRDNEQFF
j_gene: TRBJ1-2; len: 13; v_gene: TRBV12-3/TRBV12-4; CDR3aa: CASSFTGSSGYTF
j_gene: TRBJ1-1; len: 15; v_gene: TRBV4-3; CDR3aa: CASSQQGQGVAEAFF
j_gene: TRBJ2-1; len: 13; v_gene: TRBV5-1; CDR3aa: CASSRLASNEQFF
j_gene: TRBJ1-1; len: 13; v_gene: TRBV12-3/TRBV12-4; CDR3aa: CASSLQGHLKTFF
j_gene: TRBJ2-2; len: 14; v_gene: TRBV29-1; CDR3aa: CSVPGTTSTGELFF
j_gene: TRBJ1-2; len: 14; v_gene: TRBV7-9; CDR3aa: CASSLIQGASGYTF
j_gene: TRBJ2-1; len: 11; v_gene: TRBV7-9; CDR3aa: CASSLGQEQFF
j_gene: TRBJ2-1; len: 13; v_gene: TRBV20-1; CDR3aa: CSARGQGGNEQFF
j_gene: TRBJ2-7; len: 12; v_gene: TRBV20-1; CDR3aa: CSATQTTYEQYF
j_gene: TRBJ2-7; len: 11; v_gene: TRBV12-3/TRBV12-4; CDR3aa: CASSENYEQYF
j_gene: TRBJ2-2; len: 15; v_gene: TRBV4-2; CDR3aa: CASSQERGATGELFF
j_gene: TRBJ1-2; len: 17; v_gene: TRBV15; CDR3aa: CATSRPLTGRGNYGYTF
j_gene: TRBJ2-1; len: 14; v_gene: TRBV7-9; CDR3aa: CASRPGAGGDEQFF
j_gene: TRBJ2-1; len: 14; v_gene: TRBV27; CDR3aa: CASSFSGSNNEQFF
j_gene: TRBJ2-2; len: 11; v_gene: TRBV19; CDR3aa: CASRRGRELFF
j_gene: TRBJ1-1; len: 13; v_gene: TRBV9; CDR3aa: CASSGRMNTEAFF
j_gene: TRBJ2-5; len: 16; v_gene: TRBV11-2; CDR3aa: CASSLGTSGFQETQYF
j_gene: TRBJ2-2; len: 16; v_gene: TRBV7-6; CDR3aa: CASSLGANSNTGELFF
j_gene: TRBJ2-1; len: 13; v_gene: TRBV29-1; CDR3aa: CSVGQGNLNEQFF
j_gene: TRBJ1-1; len: 13; v_gene: TRBV19; CDR3aa: CASSNRAVSEAFF
j_gene: TRBJ1-4; len: 13; v_gene: TRBV12-3/TRBV12-4; CDR3aa: CASGGRGSEKLFF
j_gene: TRBJ1-5; len: 16; v_gene: TRBV20-1; CDR3aa: CSARDRDRGVGQPQHF
j_gene: TRBJ2-5; len: 11; v_gene: TRBV14; CDR3aa: CASSVQETQYF
j_gene: TRBJ2-1; len: 9; v_gene: TRBV12-3/TRBV12-4; CDR3aa: CASGISQFF
j_gene: TRBJ1-1; len: 15; v_gene: TRBV20-1; CDR3aa: CSARDRSVMNTEAFF
j_gene: TRBJ1-1; len: 18; v_gene: TRBV14; CDR3aa: CASSQDSGTGWVNTEAFF